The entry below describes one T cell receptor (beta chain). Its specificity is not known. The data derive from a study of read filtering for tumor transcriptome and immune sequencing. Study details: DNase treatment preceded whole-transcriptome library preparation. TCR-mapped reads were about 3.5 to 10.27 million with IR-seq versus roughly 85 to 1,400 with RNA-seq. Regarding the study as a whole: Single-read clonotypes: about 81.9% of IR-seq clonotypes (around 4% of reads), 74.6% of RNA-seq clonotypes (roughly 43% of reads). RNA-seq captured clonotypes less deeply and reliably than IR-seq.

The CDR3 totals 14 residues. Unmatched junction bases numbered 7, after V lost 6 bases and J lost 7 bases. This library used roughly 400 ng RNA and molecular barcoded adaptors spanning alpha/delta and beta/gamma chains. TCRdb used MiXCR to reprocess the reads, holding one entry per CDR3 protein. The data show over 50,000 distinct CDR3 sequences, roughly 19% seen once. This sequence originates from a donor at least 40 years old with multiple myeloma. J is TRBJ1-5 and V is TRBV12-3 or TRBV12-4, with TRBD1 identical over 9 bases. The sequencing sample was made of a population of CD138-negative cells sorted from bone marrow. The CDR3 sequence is CASSLTGGKQPQHF. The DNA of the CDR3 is TGTGCCAGCAGCTTGACAGGGGGTAAGCAGCCCCAGCATTTT.